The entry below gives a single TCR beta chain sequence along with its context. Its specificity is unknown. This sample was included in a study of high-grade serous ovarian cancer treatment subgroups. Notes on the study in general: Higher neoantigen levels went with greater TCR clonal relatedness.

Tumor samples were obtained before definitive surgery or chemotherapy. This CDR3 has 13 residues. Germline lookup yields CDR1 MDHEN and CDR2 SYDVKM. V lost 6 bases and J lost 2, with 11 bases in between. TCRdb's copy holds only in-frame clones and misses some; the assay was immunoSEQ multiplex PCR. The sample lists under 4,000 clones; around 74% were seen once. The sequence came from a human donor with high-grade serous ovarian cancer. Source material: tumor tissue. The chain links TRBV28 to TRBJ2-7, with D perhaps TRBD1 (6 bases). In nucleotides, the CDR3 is TGTGCCAGCAGGGACAGCCCTACCTACGAGCAGTACTTC. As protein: CASRDSPTYEQYF. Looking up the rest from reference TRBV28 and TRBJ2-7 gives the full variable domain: DVKVTQSSRYLVKRTGEKVFLECVQDMDHENMFWYRQDPGLGLRLIYFSYDVKMKEKGDIPEGYSVSREKKERFSLILESASTNQTSMYLCASRDSPTYEQYFGPGTRLTVT.